This T cell receptor beta chain was found in a study of CD8+CD57+ T cells in acquired aplastic anemia. Study as a whole: Isolated CD4+ and CD8+ cells, once sorted, yielded DNA averaging around 3.3 ug.

Findings of the study overall: Patients and controls had in common 25 to 30 CD8+ CDR3 sequences. No significant patient-versus-control difference appeared in CD8+ Simpson's diversity.

Trimming at V came to 6 bases and at J to 4 bases, leaving 6 bases not matched to a gene. This CDR3 spans 13 amino acids. CDR1 and CDR2 from the germline V gene are SQVTM and ANQGSEA. In regard to this clonotype: The antigen remains undetermined.

Profiles of TCR beta VDJ and CDR3 were generated from a genomic DNA template. TCRdb called the reads again in MiXCR, with one record for every CDR3 protein. The sample carries about 170,000 distinct CDR3 sequences, about 60% recorded once. This TCR was recovered from a human donor in good health. The rearrangement joins TRBV29-1 to TRBJ1-5, with 7 bases aligning to TRBD1. Sequencing was carried out using sorted CD4+, CD8+, or CD8+CD57+ T cells (not recorded which) from PBMCs. CDR3 DNA sequence: TGCAGCGTGACAGGGACGGGTAATCAGCCCCAGCATTTT. Its protein product is CSVTGTGNQPQHF. Drawing the rest from reference TRBV29-1 and TRBJ1-5, the complete variable domain is SAVISQKPSRDICQRGTSLTIQCQVDSQVTMMFWYRQQPGQSLTLIATANQGSEATYESGFVIDKFPISRPNLTFSTLTVSNMSPEDSSIYLCSVTGTGNQPQHFGDGTRLSIL.